The entry below gives a single TCR beta chain sequence along with its context. What it binds is unknown. Trimming at V came to 2 bases and at J to 6 bases, leaving 6 bases not matched to a gene. Germline assignment: CDR1 SGHAT and CDR2 FQNNGV. CDR3 length: 15 amino acids. This sample is drawn from a study of type 1 regulatory T cells. Study context: T-allo10 is an in vitro-generated, Tr1-enriched CD4 T cell product specific for alloantigen. Findings of the study overall: Compared with non-type 1 regulatory T cells, type 1 regulatory T cells showed a more restricted TCR repertoire.

TCRdb passed the reads through MiXCR, listing each CDR3 protein once. The table has tens of thousands of distinct CDR3 sequences, roughly two thirds seen once; the top ten hold less than 2%. The V gene is TRBV11-2, the J gene TRBJ2-5; TRBD2 matches at 10 bases. Sequencing input: cultured non-Tr1 T cells, either the whole culture or a sorted T cell fraction (not recorded which). The sequence was obtained from a human donor in good health. CDR3 nucleotides: TGTGCCAGCAGCTTACTAGCGGGAGAAAAGAAGACCCAGTACTTC. Encoded protein: CASSLLAGEKKTQYF.